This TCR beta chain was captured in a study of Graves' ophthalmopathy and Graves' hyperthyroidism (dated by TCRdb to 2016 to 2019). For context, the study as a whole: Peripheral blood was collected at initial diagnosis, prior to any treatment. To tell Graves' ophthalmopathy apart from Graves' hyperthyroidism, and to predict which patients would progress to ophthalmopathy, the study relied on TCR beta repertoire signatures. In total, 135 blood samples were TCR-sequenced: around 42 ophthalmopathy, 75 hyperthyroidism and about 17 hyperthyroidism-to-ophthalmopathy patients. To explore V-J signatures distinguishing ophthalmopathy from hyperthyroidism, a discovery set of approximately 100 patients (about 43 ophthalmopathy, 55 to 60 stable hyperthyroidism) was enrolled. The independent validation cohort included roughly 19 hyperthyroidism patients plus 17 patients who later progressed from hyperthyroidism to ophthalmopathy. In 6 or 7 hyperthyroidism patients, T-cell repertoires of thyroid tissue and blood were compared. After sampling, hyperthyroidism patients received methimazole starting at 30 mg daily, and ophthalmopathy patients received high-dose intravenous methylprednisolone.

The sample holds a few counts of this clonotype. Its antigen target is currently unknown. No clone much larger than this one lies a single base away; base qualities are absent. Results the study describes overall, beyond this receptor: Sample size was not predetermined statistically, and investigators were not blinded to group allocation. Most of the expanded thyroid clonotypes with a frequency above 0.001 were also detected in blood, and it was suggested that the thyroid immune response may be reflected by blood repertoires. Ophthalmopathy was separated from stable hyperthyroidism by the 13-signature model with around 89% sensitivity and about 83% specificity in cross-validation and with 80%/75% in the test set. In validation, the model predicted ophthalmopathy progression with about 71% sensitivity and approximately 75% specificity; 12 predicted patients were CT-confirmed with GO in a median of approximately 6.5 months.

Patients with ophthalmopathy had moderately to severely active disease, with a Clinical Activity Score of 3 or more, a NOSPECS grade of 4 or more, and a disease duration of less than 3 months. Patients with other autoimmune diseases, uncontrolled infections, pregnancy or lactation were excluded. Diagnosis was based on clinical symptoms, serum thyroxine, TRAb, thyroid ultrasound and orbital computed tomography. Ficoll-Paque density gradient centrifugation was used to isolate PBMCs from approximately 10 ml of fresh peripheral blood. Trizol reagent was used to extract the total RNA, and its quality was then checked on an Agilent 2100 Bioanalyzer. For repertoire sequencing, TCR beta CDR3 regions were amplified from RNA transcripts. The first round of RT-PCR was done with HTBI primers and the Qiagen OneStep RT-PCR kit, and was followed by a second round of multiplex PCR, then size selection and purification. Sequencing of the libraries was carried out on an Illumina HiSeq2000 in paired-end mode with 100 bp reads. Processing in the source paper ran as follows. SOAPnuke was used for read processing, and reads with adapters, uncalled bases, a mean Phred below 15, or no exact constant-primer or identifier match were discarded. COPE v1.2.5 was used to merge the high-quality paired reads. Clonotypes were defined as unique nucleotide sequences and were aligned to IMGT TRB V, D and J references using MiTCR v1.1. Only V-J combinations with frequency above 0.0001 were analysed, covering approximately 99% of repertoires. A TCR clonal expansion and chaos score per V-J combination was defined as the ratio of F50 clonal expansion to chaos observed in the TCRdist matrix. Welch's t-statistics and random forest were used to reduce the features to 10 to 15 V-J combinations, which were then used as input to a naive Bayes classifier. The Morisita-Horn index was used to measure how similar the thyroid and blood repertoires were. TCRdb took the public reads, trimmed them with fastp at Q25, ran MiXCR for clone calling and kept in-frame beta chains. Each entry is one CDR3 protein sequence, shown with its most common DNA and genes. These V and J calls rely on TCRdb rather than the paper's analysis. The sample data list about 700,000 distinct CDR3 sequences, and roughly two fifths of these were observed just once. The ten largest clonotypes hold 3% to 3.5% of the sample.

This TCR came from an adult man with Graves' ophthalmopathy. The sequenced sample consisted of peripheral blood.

The CDR3 region: CASSRLPGRDYSNQPQHF. The DNA is TGTGCCAGTAGTAGGCTTCCGGGCAGGGATTATAGCAATCAGCCCCAGCATTTT. The chain uses TRBV19 and TRBJ1-5; the D region possibly corresponds to TRBD1 (5 bases align). Deletion took 4 bases off V and 0 bases off J, with a span of 19 bases between the germline ends. The CDR3, cysteine through phenylalanine, is 18 amino acids long. This entry keeps only the CDR3 DNA: 54 bases, framed from base 1. CDR1 and CDR2 (LNHDA, SQIVND) derive from the germline V gene (reference sequence).